A selection of T cell receptor beta chains follows, all from one sample in a study of graft-versus-host responses after intestinal transplantation. Their antigens are not known. Some clones are missing from TCRdb's copy, which holds only in-frame ones; the method was immunoSEQ multiplex PCR. The sample lists roughly 85,000 clones, approximately 89% occurring once. Sequenced material: unstimulated CD8+ T cells sorted from spleen or lymph node cells, taken before transplant. The receptor set was obtained from a human donor who was the organ donor for an intestinal transplant. CDR3s leave out the opening cysteine and the closing phenylalanine or tryptophan. The order of the fields is V gene, J gene, CDR3 protein.

TRBV10-3	TRBJ2-1	AISSDGSYNEQF
TRBV7-3	TRBJ1-5	ASGRTVNQPQH
TRBV4-1	TRBJ2-1	ASSQGSSLTYNEQF
TRBV5-1	TRBJ2-7	ASSDDGAYEQY
TRBV14	TRBJ2-7	ASSQKSSGTSYEQY
TRBV7-9	TRBJ2-3	ASSTQGENTDTQY
TRBV27	TRBJ2-2	ASRLAGGYTGELF
TRBV30	TRBJ2-7	ALQVTYEQY
TRBV27	TRBJ2-7	ASSLATGQVSYEQY
TRBV2	TRBJ1-3	ASSEKFTGNTIY
TRBV5-1	TRBJ2-1	ASSLASSGYNEQF
TRBV7-6	TRBJ2-5	ASSPRGVYRETQY
TRBV28	TRBJ1-5	ASSFKLGQGGNQPQH
TRBV7-9	TRBJ2-1	ASSLIPGAANEQF
TRBV18	TRBJ1-2	ASSPPGTRAYGYT
TRBV21-1	TRBJ1-5	ASHRGGMSNQPQH
TRBV19	TRBJ2-1	ASSRPETLGEQF
TRBV29-1	TRBJ1-1	SVEDGRTGQVLLMNTEAF
TRBV2	-	ASSVTSGGSSYEQY
TRBV5-1	-	ASSWDGAYEQY
TRBV6-1	TRBJ1-2	ASSASSTGGGYGYT
TRBV29-1	TRBJ1-2	SVEERDRYGYT
TRBV7-9	TRBJ1-1	ASSLSREGTEAF
TRBV29-1	TRBJ2-2	SVVWGSGELF
TRBV27	TRBJ2-7	ASSAIQGAQPYERY
TRBV4-1	TRBJ2-7	ASSQVLGGGLYEQY
TRBV10-2	TRBJ2-1	ASMDRSSYNEQF
TRBV4-1	TRBJ2-7	ASSFRGPRVDEQY
TRBV7-9	TRBJ1-4	ASSLGGPTNEKLF
TRBV19	TRBJ1-1	ASRGPGWNTEAF
TRBV6-7	TRBJ2-1	ASSYQGLAGFNEQF
TRBV29-1	TRBJ2-1	SGGLAGDNEQF
TRBV6-1	TRBJ1-1	ASTNPRKLTEAF
TRBV10-2	TRBJ2-1	ASSDSDNEQF
TRBV27	TRBJ2-7	ASRYSGSSSYEQY
TRBV7-2	TRBJ2-7	ASSGGVPEQY
TRBV19	TRBJ2-7	ASSYGTSGRAFSSEQY
TRBV19	TRBJ2-7	ASQRTGVNEQY
TRBV19	TRBJ2-2	ASSFSITSAGELF
TRBV4-1	TRBJ2-1	ASSQQPFEGGSYNEQF
TRBV18	TRBJ2-1	ASSRTGSHNEQF
TRBV2	TRBJ2-7	ASSFGPSYEQY
TRBV27	TRBJ1-1	ASSLSGGGNTEAF
TRBV5-5	TRBJ1-2	ASSILPTAGDT
TRBV5-4	TRBJ2-5	ASRRQDLGETQY
TRBV13	TRBJ2-3	ASSLGRRGRSTDTQY
TRBV30	TRBJ2-7	AWRSPMSDEQY
TRBV9	TRBJ2-1	ASSWDRGRNEQF
TRBV5-6	TRBJ2-5	ASSLALWGDRGETQY
TRBV5-1	TRBJ2-3	ASSPHTGAQDTQY
TRBV10-3	TRBJ2-6	AIRRRRGANVLT
TRBV30	TRBJ2-7	AWSLLGSPYEQY
TRBV5-6	TRBJ2-7	ASSQGAHEQY